Shown below are 10 T cell receptor beta chains from a single sample sequenced in a study of cytomegalovirus exposure and HLA in healthy donors. PCR involved 60 Vbeta and 13 Jbeta primers. Method: immunoSEQ multiplex PCR; TCRdb's copy keeps in-frame clones and lacks some. This sample's table reports approximately 110,000 clones. Sequenced: PBMCs. The receptor source for this set is a man in his forties or fifties in good health and CMV-seronegative.

The chain joins TRBV5-5 to TRBJ2-5, with a possible D match to TRBD1 (6 bases). The J call may not be correct, given that the DNA end is closer to TRBJ2-7. The CDR3 contains 15 residues. Germline values: CDR1 SGHKS, CDR2 YYEKEE (reference sequence). The DNA of the CDR3 is TGTGCCAGCAGCTTGGCTCTGGGACAAGCCTACGAGCAGTACTTC. Its translation is CASSLALGQAYEQYF.

The V and J genes are TRBV7-8 and TRBJ2-7; D ambiguous. V lost 2 bases and J 3 bases, leaving 11 bases between the germline ends. Per germline, CDR1 SGHVS and CDR2 FQNEAQ. The CDR3 consists of 14 residues. DNA of the CDR3: TGTGCCAGCAGCTTAAGAGGCGGAATCTACGAGCAGTACTTC. It codes for CASSLRGGIYEQYF.

The chain joins TRBV11-3 to TRBJ2-1; 7 bases match TRBD2. V lost 7 bases, J lost 5 bases, and 14 bases stayed unmatched. Germline CDR1 reads SGHNT; CDR2 reads YENEEA. The CDR3 is 16 residues long. The CDR3 here is CASTSRLAATHNEQFF. DNA for the CDR3: TGTGCCAGCACCTCACGACTAGCCGCGACCCACAATGAGCAGTTCTTC.

The chain is built from TRBV13 and TRBJ2-5; 12 bases are a match to TRBD2. After removal of 0 bases from V and 2 bases from J, the junction contained 1 base not matched to a gene. Germline V gene lookup returns CDR1 PRHDT and CDR2 FYEKMQ (reference sequence). CDR3 size: 16 residues. The CDR3: CASSLGGTSGQETQYF. CDR3 DNA sequence: TGTGCCAGCAGCTTAGGCGGGACTAGCGGGCAAGAGACCCAGTACTTC.

The CDR3 reads CASRPSGSTFSGANVLTF. The CDR3 DNA sequence: TGTGCCAGCAGGCCTTCCGGTTCGACTTTCTCTGGGGCCAACGTCCTGACTTTC. J is TRBJ2-6 and V is TRBV28; no clear D gene. There are 18 residues in the CDR3. The V end lost 6 bases, the J end lost 0 bases, and 18 bases lay between the germline ends. CDR1 and CDR2 (germline): MDHEN, SYDVKM.

V and J are TRBV7-8 and TRBJ2-2; D gene ambiguous. The CDR3 has 14 amino acids. Germline V gives CDR1 SGHVS, CDR2 FQNEAQ. V was cut by 8 bases and J by 4 bases, with 14 bases left in between. CDR3 protein: CASGSRVLTGELFF. DNA of the CDR3: TGTGCCAGCGGGTCTCGGGTCCTCACCGGGGAGCTGTTTTTT.

The chain carries TRBV6-4 and TRBJ1-1; D possibly corresponds to TRBD1 (5 bases). Germline CDR1 and CDR2: MRHNA and SNTAGT. V was trimmed by 3 bases and J by 5 bases, leaving 10 bases between them. This CDR3 has 13 amino acids. The CDR3 bases are TGTGCCAGCAGTGATGGGGGGTTAACTGAAGCTTTCTTT. Protein: CASSDGGLTEAFF.

This sequence joins TRBV11-2 and TRBJ2-5; TRBD2 matches at 9 bases. CDR3 length equals 17 residues. The V segment lost 2 bases and the J segment 5 bases; nucleotides outside the gene matches: 12. CDR1 SGHAT and CDR2 FQNNGV come from the germline V gene. The CDR3 protein is CASSLSAAGGSRETQYF. In DNA form, the CDR3 reads TGTGCCAGCAGCTTAAGCGCGGCGGGAGGGTCCCGGGAGACCCAGTACTTC.

The chain uses TRBV29-1 and TRBJ1-1; tentatively, D is TRBD1 (6 bases). Germline CDR1 SQVTM, CDR2 ANQGSEA. V was clipped by 6 bases and J by 2 bases, with 16 bases between them. CDR3 size: 14 residues. The CDR3 DNA reads as TGCAGCGTAGGCTACAGGGCGAGAAACACTGAAGCTTTCTTT. Translation: CSVGYRARNTEAFF.

This chain links TRBV2 with TRBJ2-7; possible D gene TRBD1, 6 bases. In germline, CDR1 is SNHLY, CDR2 FYNNEI. Trimming shortened V by 7 bases and J by 4 bases, and 14 bases separated the two germline ends. The CDR3 covers 13 residues. The CDR3 here is CASTGTPAYEQYF. The CDR3 bases are TGTGCCAGCACCGGGACACCGGCGTACGAGCAGTACTTC.